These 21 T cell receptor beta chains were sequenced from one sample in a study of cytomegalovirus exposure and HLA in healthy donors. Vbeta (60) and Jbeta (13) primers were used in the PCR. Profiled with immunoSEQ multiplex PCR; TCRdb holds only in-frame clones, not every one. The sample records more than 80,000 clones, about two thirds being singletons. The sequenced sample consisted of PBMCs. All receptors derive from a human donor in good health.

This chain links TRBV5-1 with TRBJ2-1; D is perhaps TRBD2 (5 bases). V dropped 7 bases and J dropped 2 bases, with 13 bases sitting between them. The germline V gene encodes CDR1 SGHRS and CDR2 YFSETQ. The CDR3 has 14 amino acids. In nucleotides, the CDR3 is TGCGCCAGCGCCCAGACGGGGACCTACAATGAGCAGTTCTTC. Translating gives CASAQTGTYNEQFF.

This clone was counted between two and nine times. CDR3 nucleotide sequence: TGTGCCTGGATCAGCGGAATCTCCTACGAGCAGTACTTC. This codes for CAWISGISYEQYF. The rearrangement links TRBV30 to TRBJ2-7, with D possibly TRBD2 on 5 matching bases. Germline V gives CDR1 GTSNPN, CDR2 SVGIG (reference sequence). Trimming took off 4 bases at V and 0 bases at J, with 10 bases between the two ends. The CDR3 extends over 13 amino acids.

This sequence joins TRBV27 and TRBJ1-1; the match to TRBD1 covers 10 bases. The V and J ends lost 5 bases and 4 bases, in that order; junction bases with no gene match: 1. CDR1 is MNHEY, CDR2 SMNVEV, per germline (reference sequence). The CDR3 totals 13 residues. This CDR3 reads CASSDRGPTEAFF. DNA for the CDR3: TGTGCCAGCAGTGACAGGGGGCCCACTGAAGCTTTCTTT.

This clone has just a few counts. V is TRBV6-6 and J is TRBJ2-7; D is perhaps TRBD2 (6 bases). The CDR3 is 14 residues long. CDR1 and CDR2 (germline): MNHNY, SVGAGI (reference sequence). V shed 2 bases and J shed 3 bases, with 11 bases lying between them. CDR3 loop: CASSYLGGDYEQYF. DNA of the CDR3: TGTGCCAGCAGTTACCTCGGCGGGGACTACGAGCAGTACTTC.

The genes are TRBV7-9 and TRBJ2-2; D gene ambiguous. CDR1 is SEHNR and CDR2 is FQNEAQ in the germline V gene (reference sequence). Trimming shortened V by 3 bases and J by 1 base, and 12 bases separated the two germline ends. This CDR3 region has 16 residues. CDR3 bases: TGTGCCAGCAGCTTGGATCTACTAAGGAACACCGGGGAGCTGTTTTTT. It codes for CASSLDLLRNTGELFF.

This CDR3 is CASSVGQANYEQYF. As DNA, the CDR3 is TGTGCCAGCAGCGTGGGACAGGCGAACTACGAGCAGTACTTC. The chain joins TRBV9 to TRBJ2-7; 8 bases are a match to TRBD1. V trimming: 2 bases; J trimming: 3 bases; junction bases outside the gene matches: 4. The CDR3 sequence is 14 residues long. Germline CDR1 SGDLS, CDR2 YYNGEE.

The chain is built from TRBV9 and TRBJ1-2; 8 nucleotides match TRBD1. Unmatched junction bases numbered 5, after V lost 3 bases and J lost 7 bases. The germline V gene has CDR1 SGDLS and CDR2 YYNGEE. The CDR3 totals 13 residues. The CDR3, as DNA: TGTGCCAGCAGCGGACAGGGGACGGGTGGCTACACCTTC. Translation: CASSGQGTGGYTF.

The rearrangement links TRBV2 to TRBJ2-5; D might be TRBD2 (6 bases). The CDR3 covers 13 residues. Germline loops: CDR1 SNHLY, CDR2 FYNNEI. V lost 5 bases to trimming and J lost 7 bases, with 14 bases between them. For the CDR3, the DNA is TGTGCCAGCAGTCCTGGGACGGAGGGGACCCAGTACTTC. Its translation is CASSPGTEGTQYF.

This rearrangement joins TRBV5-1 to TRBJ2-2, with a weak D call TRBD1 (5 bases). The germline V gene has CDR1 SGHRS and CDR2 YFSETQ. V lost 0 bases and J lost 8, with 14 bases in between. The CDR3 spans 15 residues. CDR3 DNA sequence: TGCGCCAGCAGCTTGGCCGACAGCGTTCGGGGGGAGCTGTTTTTT. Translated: CASSLADSVRGELFF.

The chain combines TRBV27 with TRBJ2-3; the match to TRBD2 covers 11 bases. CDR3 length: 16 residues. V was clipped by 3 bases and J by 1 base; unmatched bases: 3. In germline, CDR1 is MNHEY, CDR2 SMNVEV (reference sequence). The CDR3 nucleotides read TGTGCCAGCAGTTTCCCACTAGCGGGGGGCACAGATACGCAGTATTTT. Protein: CASSFPLAGGTDTQYF.

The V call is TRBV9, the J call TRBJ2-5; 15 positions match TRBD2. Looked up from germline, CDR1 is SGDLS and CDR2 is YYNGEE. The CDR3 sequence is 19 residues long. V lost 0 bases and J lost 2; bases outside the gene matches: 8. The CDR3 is CASSVEPGLAGGTQETQYF. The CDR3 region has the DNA TGTGCCAGCAGCGTAGAACCGGGACTAGCGGGGGGTACTCAAGAGACCCAGTACTTC. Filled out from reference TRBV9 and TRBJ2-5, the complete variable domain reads DSGVTQTPKHLITATGQRVTLRCSPRSGDLSVYWYQQSLDQGLQFLIQYYNGEERAKGNILERFSAQQFPDLHSELNLSSLELGDSALYFCASSVEPGLAGGTQETQYFGPGTRLLVL.

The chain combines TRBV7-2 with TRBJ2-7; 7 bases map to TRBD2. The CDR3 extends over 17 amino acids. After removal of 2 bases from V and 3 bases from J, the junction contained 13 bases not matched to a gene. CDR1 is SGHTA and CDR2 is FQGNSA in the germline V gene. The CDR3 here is CASSLTPGEGTDYEQYF. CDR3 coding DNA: TGTGCCAGCAGCTTAACCCCCGGGGAGGGAACAGACTACGAGCAGTACTTC. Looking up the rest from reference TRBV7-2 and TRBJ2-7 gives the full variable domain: GAGVSQSPSNKVTEKGKDVELRCDPISGHTALYWYRQSLGQGLEFLIYFQGNSAPDKSGLPSDRFSAERTGGSVSTLTIQRTQQEDSAVYLCASSLTPGEGTDYEQYFGPGTRLTVT.

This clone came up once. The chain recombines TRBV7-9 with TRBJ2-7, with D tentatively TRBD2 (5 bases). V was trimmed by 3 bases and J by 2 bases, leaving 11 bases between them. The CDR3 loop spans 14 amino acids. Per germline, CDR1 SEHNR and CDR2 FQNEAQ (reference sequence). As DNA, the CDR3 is TGTGCCAGCAGCTTCCTCGGGGAAACCTACGAGCAGTACTTC. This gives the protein CASSFLGETYEQYF.

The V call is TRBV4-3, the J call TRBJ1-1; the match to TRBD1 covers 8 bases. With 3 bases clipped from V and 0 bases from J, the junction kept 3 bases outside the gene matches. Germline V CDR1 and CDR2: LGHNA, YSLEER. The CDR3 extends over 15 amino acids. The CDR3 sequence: CASSQDRAVNTEAFF. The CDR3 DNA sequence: TGCGCCAGCAGCCAGGACAGGGCGGTGAACACTGAAGCTTTCTTT.

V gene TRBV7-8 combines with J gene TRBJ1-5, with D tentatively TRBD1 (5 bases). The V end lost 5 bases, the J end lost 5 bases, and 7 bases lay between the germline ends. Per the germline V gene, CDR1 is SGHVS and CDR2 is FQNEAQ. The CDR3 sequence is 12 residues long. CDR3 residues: CASSGDYQPQHF. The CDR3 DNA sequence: TGTGCCAGCAGCGGGGACTATCAGCCCCAGCATTTT.

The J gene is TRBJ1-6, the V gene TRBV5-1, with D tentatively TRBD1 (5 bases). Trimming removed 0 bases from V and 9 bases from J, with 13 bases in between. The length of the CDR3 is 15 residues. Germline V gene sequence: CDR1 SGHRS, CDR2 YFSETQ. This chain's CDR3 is CASSLEGQGGSPLHF. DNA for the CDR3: TGCGCCAGCAGCTTGGAAGGTCAGGGTGGTTCACCCCTCCACTTT.

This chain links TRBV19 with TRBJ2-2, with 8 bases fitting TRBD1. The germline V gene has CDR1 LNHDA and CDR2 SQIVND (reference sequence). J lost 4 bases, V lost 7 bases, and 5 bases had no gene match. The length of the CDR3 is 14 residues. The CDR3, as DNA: TGTGCCAGTAACCCGGACAGGGTCACCGGGGAGCTGTTTTTT. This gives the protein CASNPDRVTGELFF.

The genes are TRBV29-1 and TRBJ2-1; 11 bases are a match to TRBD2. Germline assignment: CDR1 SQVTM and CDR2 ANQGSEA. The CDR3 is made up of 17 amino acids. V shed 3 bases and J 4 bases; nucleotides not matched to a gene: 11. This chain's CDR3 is CSVEGVSGGGHYNEQFF. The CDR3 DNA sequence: TGCAGCGTTGAGGGAGTTAGCGGGGGGGGACATTACAATGAGCAGTTCTTC.

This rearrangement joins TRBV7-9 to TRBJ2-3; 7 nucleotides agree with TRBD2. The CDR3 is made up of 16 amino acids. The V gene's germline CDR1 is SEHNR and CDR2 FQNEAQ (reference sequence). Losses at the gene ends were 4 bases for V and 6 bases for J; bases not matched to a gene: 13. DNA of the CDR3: TGTGCCAGCAGCTCCGGGGGAGGGGTGGGACCGGATACGCAGTATTTT. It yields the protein CASSSGGGVGPDTQYF.

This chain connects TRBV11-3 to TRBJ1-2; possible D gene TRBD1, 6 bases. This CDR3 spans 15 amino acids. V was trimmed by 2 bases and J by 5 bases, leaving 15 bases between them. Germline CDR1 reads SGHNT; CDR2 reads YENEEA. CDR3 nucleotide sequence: TGTGCCAGCAGCTTAAATAACAGACAGGCTTATGGCTACACCTTC. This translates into CASSLNNRQAYGYTF.

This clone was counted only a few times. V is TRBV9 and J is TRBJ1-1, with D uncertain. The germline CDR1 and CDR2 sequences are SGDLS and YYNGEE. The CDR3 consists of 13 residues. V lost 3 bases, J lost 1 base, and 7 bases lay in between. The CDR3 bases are TGTGCCAGCAGCGGACGGGGGAACACTGAAGCTTTCTTT. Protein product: CASSGRGNTEAFF.